These T cell receptor beta chains were read from a single sample in a study of neurological immune-mediated disorders. TCRdb analysed the 5' RACE reads with MiXCR anew, one entry per CDR3 protein. The sample records roughly 56,000 distinct CDR3 sequences, 3% to 4% being singletons. Sequencing was carried out using PBMCs. The receptors were sampled from a woman aged 55-70 years with multiple sclerosis. Each CDR3 is given with its conserved first and last residue. Each size is once, few, many, or a class for an expanded clone.

V gene	clone size	J gene	CDR3 protein
TRBV4-1	many	TRBJ2-7	CASSQVPYSSYEQYF
TRBV25-1	many	TRBJ2-2	CASSASGLFNTGELFF
TRBV5-1	many	TRBJ1-6	CASSSGGTGGNSPLHF
TRBV5-1	many	TRBJ2-4	CASSDIPLQGGIQYF
TRBV4-2	many	TRBJ2-5	CASSLVAGASQETQYF
TRBV3-1	many	TRBJ2-2	CASRQGVDTTGELFF
TRBV20-1	many	TRBJ2-5	CSSNLETQYF
TRBV29-1	many	TRBJ2-5	CSVGSGRIFGGETQYF
TRBV20-1	many	TRBJ1-1	CSARGTKKRTEAFF
TRBV6-5	many	TRBJ1-4	CASRTGFESNEKLFF
TRBV27	many	TRBJ2-7	CASSLSGPSSYEQYF
TRBV12-3/TRBV12-4	medium-sized	TRBJ2-7	CASSFTRGPMSYEQYF
TRBV5-1	many	TRBJ2-4	CASSLDQAKNIQYF
TRBV5-6	many	TRBJ2-3	CASSLMGVGTDTQYF
TRBV20-1	medium-sized	TRBJ2-3	CSARDETSGLPDTQYF
TRBV7-2	many	TRBJ1-1	CASSQQGMNTEAFF
TRBV7-2	many	TRBJ2-3	CASSLFIVPDTQYF